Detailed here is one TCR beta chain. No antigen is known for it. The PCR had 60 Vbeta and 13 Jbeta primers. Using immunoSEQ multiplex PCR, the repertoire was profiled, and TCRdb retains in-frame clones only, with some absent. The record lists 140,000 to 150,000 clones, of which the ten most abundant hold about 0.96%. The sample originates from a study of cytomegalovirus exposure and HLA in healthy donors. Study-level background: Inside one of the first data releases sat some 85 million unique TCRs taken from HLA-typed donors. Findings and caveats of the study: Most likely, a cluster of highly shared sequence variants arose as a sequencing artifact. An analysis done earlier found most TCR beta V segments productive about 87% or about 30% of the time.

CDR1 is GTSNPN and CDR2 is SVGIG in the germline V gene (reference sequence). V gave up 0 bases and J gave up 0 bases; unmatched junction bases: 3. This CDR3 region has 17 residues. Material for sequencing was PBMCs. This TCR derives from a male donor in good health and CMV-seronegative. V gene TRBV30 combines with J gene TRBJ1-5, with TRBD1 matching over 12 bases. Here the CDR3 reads CAWSVGTGGYSNQPQHF. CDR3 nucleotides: TGTGCCTGGAGTGTCGGGACAGGGGGCTATAGCAATCAGCCCCAGCATTTT.